The clone carrying this T cell receptor beta chain was recorded at least ten times. The data derive from a study of CD8 T cells in ankylosing spondylitis. In TCRdb, the 5' RACE reads were re-called with MiXCR into one record per CDR3 protein. Of over 100,000 distinct CDR3 sequences detected, about 7% appear once; the ten largest clones hold approximately 12%. Trimming pared 8 bases from V and 1 base from J, leaving 11 bases between. There are 14 residues in the CDR3. This rearrangement joins TRBV12-3 or TRBV12-4 to TRBJ2-2; TRBD2 is a possible D gene (5 bases). Sequencing was carried out using blood, either unsorted or a sorted T cell fraction (not recorded which). The sequence derives from a male donor with ankylosing spondylitis or in good health (not recorded which). For the CDR3, the DNA is TGTGCCAGCGCCCGGACTGGGAACACCGGGGAGCTGTTTTTT. This codes for CASARTGNTGELFF.